The 25 T cell receptor beta chains given below trace back to one sample, sequenced in a study of cytomegalovirus exposure and HLA in healthy donors. PCR amplification relied on 60 Vbeta primers (plus 13 Jbeta primers). Some clones are missing from TCRdb's copy, which holds only in-frame ones; the method was immunoSEQ multiplex PCR. The profile shows approximately 100,000 clones, about 68% of them singletons. The specimen sequenced was PBMCs. The receptors were sampled from a man aged 25-45 years in good health and CMV-seropositive.

V usage is TRBV7-9 and J usage is TRBJ2-7; 9 bases line up with TRBD1. In germline, CDR1 is SEHNR, CDR2 FQNEAQ (reference sequence). With 2 bases clipped from V and 7 bases from J, the junction kept 6 bases outside the gene matches. The CDR3 runs 14 residues. CDR3 in amino acids: CASSLTGQGGEQYF. The CDR3 bases are TGTGCCAGCAGCTTAACGGGACAGGGAGGGGAGCAGTACTTC. The full variable domain, its missing parts supplied by reference TRBV7-9 and TRBJ2-7, is DTGVSQNPRHKITKRGQNVTFRCDPISEHNRLYWYRQTLGQGPEFLTYFQNEAQLEKSRLLSDRFSAERPKGSFSTLEIQRTEQGDSAMYLCASSLTGQGGEQYFGPGTRLTVT.

With regard to this clone: A read error may produce the germline difference seen at one junction end. The chain uses TRBV7-9 and TRBJ1-6, with a possible D match to TRBD1 (5 bases). In germline, CDR1 is SEHNR, CDR2 FQNEAQ (reference sequence). There are 17 residues in the CDR3. Here the CDR3 DNA reads TGTTCCAGCAGCTTAGGACGGGGGGGGACCGATAATTCACCCCTCCACTTT. Amino acids: CSSSLGRGGTDNSPLHF.

The chain joins TRBV12-5 to TRBJ1-2; 11 bases agree with TRBD1. Trimming removed 6 bases from V and 2 bases from J; junction bases left unmatched: 5. This CDR3 region has 15 residues. Germline values: CDR1 LGHNT, CDR2 FRNRAP. As DNA, the CDR3 is TGTGCTAGTGGCTCCCGGGACAGGGGGAACTATGGCTACACCTTC. Translated, it gives CASGSRDRGNYGYTF.

The V call is TRBV5-6, the J call TRBJ2-3; 7 bases agree with TRBD2. The CDR3 runs to 14 residues. Germline CDR1 reads SGHDT; CDR2 reads YYEEEE. The trim removed 2 bases at V and 3 bases at J, leaving 3 bases unmatched. Here the CDR3 DNA reads TGTGCCAGCAGCTTCCCTAGCGGAACAGATACGCAGTATTTT. It translates to CASSFPSGTDTQYF. Full variable domain (outside the CDR3, taken from reference TRBV5-6 and TRBJ2-3): DAGVTQSPTHLIKTRGQQVTLRCSPKSGHDTVSWYQQALGQGPQFIFQYYEEEERQRGNFPDRFSGHQFPNYSSELNVNALLLGDSALYLCASSFPSGTDTQYFGPGTRLTVL.

The rearrangement joins TRBV6-4 to TRBJ1-5; D unclear. CDR3 length equals 13 residues. Germline lookup yields CDR1 MRHNA and CDR2 SNTAGT. V was pared by 7 bases and J by 6 bases, with 13 bases between. The DNA for the CDR3 is TGTGCCAGCATTTGTCAAACTGCTCAGCCCCAGCATTTT. Amino acids: CASICQTAQPQHF.

The chain combines TRBV27 with TRBJ2-5; 7 bases fit TRBD2. V gave up 5 bases and J gave up 0 bases; unmatched junction bases: 9. Germline V gene data show CDR1 as MNHEY and CDR2 as SMNVEV (reference sequence). The CDR3 spans 16 residues. The DNA for the CDR3 is TGTGCCAGCAGTCCCCGGGGAGCGGGGAACCAAGAGACCCAGTACTTC. Its protein is CASSPRGAGNQETQYF.

The table lists this clone with a count of one. The V gene is TRBV7-2, the J gene TRBJ2-1, with D perhaps TRBD2 (6 bases). Per germline, CDR1 SGHTA and CDR2 FQGNSA. The CDR3 has 13 amino acids. The V end was cut by 5 bases, the J end by 7 bases, with 12 bases between. The CDR3 loop reads CASSSERGNEQFF. The CDR3 coding sequence is TGTGCCAGCAGCAGCGAACGGGGGAATGAGCAGTTCTTC.

The table lists this clone with a few counts. The chain recombines TRBV7-2 with TRBJ1-5; possible D gene TRBD1, 6 bases. The CDR3 has 15 residues. CDR1 SGHTA and CDR2 FQGNSA come from the germline V gene. Trimming removed 5 bases at V and 6 bases at J, with 17 bases between. The CDR3 DNA sequence: TGTGCCAGCAGCCTAACTACAGGGTCCCTTCAGCCCCAGCATTTT. Residues: CASSLTTGSLQPQHF.

The chain joins TRBV19 to TRBJ2-1, with 11 bases aligning to TRBD2. Germline lookup yields CDR1 LNHDA and CDR2 SQIVND (reference sequence). With V trimmed by 1 base and J by 9 bases, 5 bases remained unmatched. The CDR3 runs 15 residues. In DNA, the CDR3 is TGTGCCAGTAGTATAGGACTAGCGGGGATTGGTGAGCAGTTCTTC. It specifies CASSIGLAGIGEQFF.

The chain uses TRBV5-6 and TRBJ2-6; D uncertain. Germline CDR1 reads SGHDT; CDR2 reads YYEEEE. The V end lost 3 bases, the J end lost 0 bases, and 7 bases lay between the germline ends. The CDR3 contains 15 residues. CDR3 sequence (DNA): TGTGCCAGCAGCTCCACGGTCTCTGGGGCCAACGTCCTGACTTTC. Its translation is CASSSTVSGANVLTF.

The rearrangement joins TRBV9 to TRBJ1-1; D not resolved. The germline V and J ends were trimmed by 3 bases and 11 bases, with 14 bases remaining between them. Per germline, CDR1 SGDLS and CDR2 YYNGEE. This CDR3 comprises 12 residues. The CDR3 coding sequence is TGTGCCAGCAGCGGCCCCAGGCCGGGGGCTTTCTTT. Translated: CASSGPRPGAFF.

This chain uses TRBV19 with TRBJ2-7, with 9 bases matching TRBD1. Germline V gene lookup returns CDR1 LNHDA and CDR2 SQIVND (reference sequence). Trimming cost V 8 bases and J 2 bases; bases outside gene matches: 7. The CDR3 runs 14 residues. In nucleotides, the CDR3 is TGTGCCAGTGGAGGACAGGGGCCCCCCTACGAGCAGTACTTC. This sequence encodes CASGGQGPPYEQYF.

The V call is TRBV5-1, the J call TRBJ2-1; 13 nucleotides agree with TRBD2. V lost 4 bases, J lost 10 bases, and 11 bases stayed unmatched. This CDR3 has 16 residues. Per the germline V gene, CDR1 is SGHRS and CDR2 is YFSETQ. The CDR3 DNA sequence: TGCGCCAGCAGCCTAGCCGGGACTAGCGGGGCTAGGGAGCAGTTCTTC. The encoded protein is CASSLAGTSGAREQFF. Full variable domain (rest looked up from reference TRBV5-1 and TRBJ2-1): KAGVTQTPRYLIKTRGQQVTLSCSPISGHRSVSWYQQTPGQGLQFLFEYFSETQRNKGNFPGRFSGRQFSNSRSEMNVSTLELGDSALYLCASSLAGTSGAREQFFGPGTRLTVL.

The CDR3 DNA is TGTGCCAGCAATTTACAGGGCGGCAATCAGCCCCAGCATTTT. Translation gives CASNLQGGNQPQHF. This chain uses TRBV18 with TRBJ1-5, with TRBD1 as a possible D gene (6 bases). V shed 8 bases and J shed 2 bases, with 13 bases lying between them. The CDR3 has 14 residues. Germline V gives CDR1 KGHSH, CDR2 LQKENI.

The chain is built from TRBV9 and TRBJ1-3; D is unclear. Germline V gives CDR1 SGDLS, CDR2 YYNGEE. The CDR3 has 13 residues. V lost 0 bases to trimming and J lost 4 bases, with 5 bases between them. For the CDR3, the DNA is TGTGCCAGCAGCGTAGACGGGGGAAACACCATATATTTT. This sequence encodes CASSVDGGNTIYF. Together with reference TRBV9 and TRBJ1-3, the CDR3 gives the full variable domain: DSGVTQTPKHLITATGQRVTLRCSPRSGDLSVYWYQQSLDQGLQFLIQYYNGEERAKGNILERFSAQQFPDLHSELNLSSLELGDSALYFCASSVDGGNTIYFGEGSWLTVV.

This clone was picked up a small number of times. The V call is TRBV25-1, the J call TRBJ2-5; TRBD2 might be the D (5 bases). Trimming pared 1 base from V and 5 bases from J, leaving 8 bases between. This CDR3 spans 13 amino acids. The germline V gene encodes CDR1 MGHDK and CDR2 SYGVNS. The CDR3, as DNA: TGTGCCAGCAGTGAATGGCAGCGGGAGACCCAGTACTTC. Its protein is CASSEWQRETQYF.

Worth noting for this clone: Other DNA sequences in this sample translate to the same CDR3. This sequence joins TRBV6-5 and TRBJ1-1; no firm D call. The germline V gene has CDR1 MNHEY and CDR2 SVGAGI. The CDR3 length is 14 residues. Trimming shortened V by 0 bases and J by 4 bases, and 9 bases separated the two germline ends. Here the CDR3 reads CASSYSRGGTEAFF. CDR3 bases: TGTGCCAGCAGTTACTCGCGGGGAGGCACTGAAGCTTTCTTT.

The chain's CDR3 is CATRLRGLITDTQYF. CDR3 sequence (DNA): TGTGCCACCCGTTTGCGAGGACTCATAACAGATACGCAGTATTTT. This chain uses TRBV6-4 with TRBJ2-3; D may be TRBD2 (5 bases). The CDR3 totals 15 residues. Per germline, CDR1 MRHNA and CDR2 SNTAGT. V lost 10 bases and J lost 3, with 20 bases in between.

This clone was seen just once. The chain combines TRBV7-9 with TRBJ2-5; 9 bases are shared with TRBD2. The CDR3 is 15 residues long. The V gene end was trimmed by 3 bases and the J gene end by 1 base; junction bases not matched to a gene: 3. Germline V gene sequence: CDR1 SEHNR, CDR2 FQNEAQ (reference sequence). CDR3 sequence: CASSFPAGGQETQYF. The CDR3 DNA is TGTGCCAGCAGCTTTCCAGCGGGGGGCCAAGAGACCCAGTACTTC. Full variable domain (outside the CDR3, taken from reference TRBV7-9 and TRBJ2-5): DTGVSQNPRHKITKRGQNVTFRCDPISEHNRLYWYRQTLGQGPEFLTYFQNEAQLEKSRLLSDRFSAERPKGSFSTLEIQRTEQGDSAMYLCASSFPAGGQETQYFGPGTRLLVL.

This clone came up once. This sequence joins TRBV5-6 and TRBJ2-7; no clear D. This CDR3 region has 13 residues. With 0 bases removed from V and 4 bases from J, the gap between germline ends came to 8 bases. The germline V gene has CDR1 SGHDT and CDR2 YYEEEE. CDR3 loop: CASSLGQVYEQYF. The DNA for the CDR3 is TGTGCCAGCAGCTTGGGTCAGGTTTACGAGCAGTACTTC.

This clone was detected a few times. The sample has other DNA sequences that encode this CDR3 too. The rearrangement joins TRBV9 to TRBJ1-2, with D perhaps TRBD1 (6 bases). CDR1 is SGDLS, CDR2 YYNGEE, per germline. Trimming took 2 bases from V and 2 from J, leaving 10 bases between them. The CDR3 loop spans 14 amino acids. CDR3 bases: TGTGCCAGCAGCGTGGGAACAGGGAACTATGGCTACACCTTC. It codes for CASSVGTGNYGYTF.

The chain couples TRBV5-1 to TRBJ1-1, with TRBD1 matching 11 bases. V shed 3 bases, J shed 5 bases, and the junction held 6 bases outside the gene matches. The CDR3 is 15 residues long. CDR1 SGHRS and CDR2 YFSETQ come from the germline V gene. This CDR3 reads CASSWGTGGGTEAFF. CDR3 coding DNA: TGCGCCAGCAGCTGGGGGACAGGGGGGGGGACTGAAGCTTTCTTT.

The V and J genes are TRBV13 and TRBJ2-5; 11 bases agree with TRBD1. CDR1 is PRHDT and CDR2 is FYEKMQ in the germline V gene (reference sequence). V lost 5 bases and J lost 5; bases outside the gene matches: 7. CDR3 length: 15 amino acids. In DNA, the CDR3 is TGTGCCAGCAGCATGGGACAGGGGGACCGGGAGACCCAGTACTTC. Its translation: CASSMGQGDRETQYF.

A few counts support this clone. V gene TRBV19 combines with J gene TRBJ1-3; the D is unclear. This CDR3 region has 15 residues. The V gene's germline CDR1 is LNHDA and CDR2 SQIVND (reference sequence). Trimming cost V 7 bases and J 1 base, with 14 bases left between them. The CDR3 protein is CASKAQRGSGNTIYF. The DNA for the CDR3 is TGTGCCAGTAAAGCCCAACGGGGTTCTGGAAACACCATATATTTT.

The chain carries TRBV1 and TRBJ2-2; the D call TRBD2 from the table was never checked on the DNA. TRBV1 counts as a pseudogene. CDR3 length: 19 amino acids. The CDR3 loop reads CTSSPKSPAGVQNTGELFF. The CDR3 DNA is TGCACCAGCAGCCCTAAGTCGCCAGCGGGGGTTCAAAACACCGGGGAGCTGTTTTTT.